These 8 T cell receptor beta chains originate from one sample sequenced in a study of blood T cells in healthy people across ages. A second PCR, run for about 6 to 12 cycles, used a sample-barcoded 5' primer plus a J-beta primer mix. TCRdb re-called the 5' RACE reads through MiXCR, storing one row per CDR3 protein. The data hold about 670,000 distinct CDR3 sequences, with around 52% observed a single time. Specimen: blood. The source of these receptors is a woman aged 80 or over in good health.

This clonotype was counted at least ten times. The V call is TRBV27, the J call TRBJ2-1, with D uncertain. This CDR3 contains 12 residues. Trimming pared 1 base from V and 10 bases from J, leaving 8 bases between. Germline assignment: CDR1 MNHEY and CDR2 SMNVEV (reference sequence). The CDR3 region has the DNA TGTGCCAGCAGTTTATATGGGTTCGAGCAGTTCTTC. Translated, it gives CASSLYGFEQFF.

This clonotype was detected once. V usage is TRBV28 and J usage is TRBJ1-4, with 7 bases identical to TRBD1. The junction had 13 bases not matched to a gene; V was cut back by 10 bases and J by 8 bases. The germline V gene encodes CDR1 MDHEN and CDR2 SYDVKM. This CDR3 has 14 residues. The CDR3 here is CAIKPGTDGEKLFF. The DNA of the CDR3 is TGTGCCATCAAGCCCGGGACAGACGGGGAAAAACTGTTTTTT.

With regard to this clonotype: Germline is not matched at one junction end, which may reflect a read error. This chain connects TRBV4-2 to TRBJ2-1, with 9 nucleotides matching TRBD2. CDR1 is LGHNA and CDR2 is YNFKEQ in the germline V gene. This CDR3 spans 17 amino acids. The CDR3 region has the DNA TGTGCCAGTAGCCAAGGTCGACTAGCGGTGTCCTACACTGAGCAGTTCTTC. It is translated as CASSQGRLAVSYTEQFF.

The chain combines TRBV12-3 or TRBV12-4 with TRBJ1-2; D is possibly TRBD1 (6 bases). The CDR3 sequence is 14 residues long. V was clipped by 3 bases and J by 7 bases, with 15 bases between them. This chain's CDR3 is CASSFARGRGGYTF. The CDR3 DNA follows: TGTGCCAGCAGTTTTGCCAGGGGAAGGGGTGGCTACACCTTC.

This clonotype appeared many times. V gene TRBV2 combines with J gene TRBJ2-1; D remains ambiguous. This CDR3 region has 11 residues. The V gene's germline CDR1 is SNHLY and CDR2 FYNNEI. Deletions cut 8 bases from V and 5 bases from J, with 7 bases between. Written as DNA, the CDR3 is TGTGCCAGCTTCCCCGACAATGAGCAGTTCTTC. Protein sequence: CASFPDNEQFF.

This clonotype was counted between two and nine times. This chain connects TRBV20-1 to TRBJ2-7; D perhaps matches TRBD2 (6 bases). Germline V gene data show CDR1 as DFQATT and CDR2 as SNEGSKA (reference sequence). CDR3 length: 13 residues. Deletions cut 3 bases from V and 3 bases from J, with 12 bases between. The CDR3: CSARQRADYEQYF. DNA of the CDR3: TGCAGTGCTAGGCAGCGGGCAGACTACGAGCAGTACTTC.

This rearrangement joins TRBV5-1 to TRBJ2-1; 11 nucleotides agree with TRBD2. Germline CDR1 reads SGHRS; CDR2 reads YFSETQ. The V and J ends lost 3 bases and 0 bases, in that order; junction bases with no gene match: 5. The CDR3 sequence is 17 residues long. CDR3: CASSSGTSGYSYNEQFF. The CDR3 region has the DNA TGCGCCAGCAGCTCGGGGACTAGCGGATACTCCTACAATGAGCAGTTCTTC.

This chain uses TRBV25-1 with TRBJ2-1, with D possibly TRBD1 on 6 matching bases. The CDR3 loop spans 14 amino acids. CDR1 and CDR2 (germline): MGHDK, SYGVNS. Trimming cost V 6 bases and J 9 bases, with 18 bases left between them. Written as DNA, the CDR3 is TGTGCCAGCAGCTTCCTGCAGGGGCGCGGTGAGCAGTTCTTC. Its translation is CASSFLQGRGEQFF.